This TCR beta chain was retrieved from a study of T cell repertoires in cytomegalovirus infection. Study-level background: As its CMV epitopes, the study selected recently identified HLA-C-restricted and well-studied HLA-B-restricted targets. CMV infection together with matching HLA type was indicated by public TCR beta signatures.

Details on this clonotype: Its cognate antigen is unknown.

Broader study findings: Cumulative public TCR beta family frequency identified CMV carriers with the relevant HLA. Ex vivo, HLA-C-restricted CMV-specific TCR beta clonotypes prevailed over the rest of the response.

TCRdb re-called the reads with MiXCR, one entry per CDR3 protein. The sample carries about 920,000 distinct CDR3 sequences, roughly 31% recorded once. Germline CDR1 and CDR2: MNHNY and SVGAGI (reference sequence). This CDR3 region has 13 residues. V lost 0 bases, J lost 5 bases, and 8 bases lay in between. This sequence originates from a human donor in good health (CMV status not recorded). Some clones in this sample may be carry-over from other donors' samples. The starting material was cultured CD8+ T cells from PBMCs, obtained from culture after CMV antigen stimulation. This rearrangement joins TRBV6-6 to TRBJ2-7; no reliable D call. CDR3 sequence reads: CASSYSGPNEQYF. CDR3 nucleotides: TGTGCCAGCAGTTACTCTGGCCCCAACGAGCAGTACTTC.